These 22 T cell receptor beta chains were sequenced from one sample in a study of breast tumors, draining lymph nodes, adjacent tissues. Axillary draining lymph nodes of breast cancer patients supplied the node samples. TCRdb itself ran the multiplex PCR reads through MiXCR, one entry per CDR3 protein. This sample carries tens of thousands of distinct CDR3 sequences, approximately 29% of them seen once, and the ten largest clones take more than 8%. Material: axillary lymph node tissue. The receptors here all came from a female donor with breast cancer. Some clones in this sample may be carry-over from other donors' samples.

This clonotype has ten or more counts. The chain is built from TRBV29-1 and TRBJ2-1; D unresolved. Germline V lookup: CDR1 SQVTM, CDR2 ANQGSEA. V lost 4 bases, J lost 3 bases, and 7 bases lay in between. The length of the CDR3 is 12 residues. CDR3 in DNA: TGCAGCGTTGGTGGCGGCTACAATGAGCAGTTCTTC. Protein product: CSVGGGYNEQFF.

The gene calls are TRBV7-2 and TRBJ2-5; possibly TRBD1 for D (7 bases). The CDR3 length is 15 residues. Per the germline V gene, CDR1 is SGHTA and CDR2 is FQGNSA. The V and J ends lost 6 bases and 3 bases respectively, with 17 bases between them. CDR3 region: CASSYAGQIKETQYF. CDR3 bases: TGTGCCAGCAGTTACGCGGGACAGATAAAAGAGACCCAGTACTTC.

Turning to this clonotype: This could be a read error, since a much larger clone is one nucleotide away. The CDR3 DNA reads TGTGCCTGGAGTGTATGGGGGAGCAAGGCAGATACGCGGTATTTT. It encodes CAWSVWGSKADTRYF. The V and J genes are TRBV30 and TRBJ2-3, with D perhaps TRBD1 or TRBD2 (5 bases each). There are 15 residues in the CDR3. The germline CDR1 and CDR2 sequences are GTSNPN and SVGIG (reference sequence).

This clonotype was seen at least ten times. The chain links TRBV24-1 to TRBJ2-1; 13 nucleotides line up with TRBD2. Germline assignment: CDR1 KGHDR and CDR2 SFDVKD. The CDR3 totals 17 residues. The ends lost 9 bases at V and 5 bases at J; junction bases unmatched: 12. CDR3 amino acids: CATADPGLAGTHNEQFF. Written as DNA, the CDR3 is TGTGCCACCGCTGACCCGGGACTAGCGGGGACTCACAATGAGCAGTTCTTC.

As regards this clonotype: The CDR3 does not end in the conserved phenylalanine or tryptophan, so this is likely a read error. This chain joins TRBV7-4 and TRBJ2-5, with 9 bases matching TRBD1. The CDR3 consists of 14 residues. CDR1 is SGHVT and CDR2 is SQSDAQ in the germline V gene. The V segment lost 4 bases and the J segment 4 bases; nucleotides outside the gene matches: 4. The CDR3 protein is CASSSGQGLETQYL. The CDR3 DNA is TGTGCCAGCAGCTCGGGACAGGGTTTAGAGACCCAGTACCTC.

The chain couples TRBV25-1 to TRBJ1-2, with TRBD1 identical over 11 bases. Trimming cost V 2 bases and J 2 bases; bases outside gene matches: 4. This CDR3 region has 16 residues. Germline V gene data show CDR1 as MGHDK and CDR2 as SYGVNS. The CDR3 spells CASSEPGQGGNYGYTF. The CDR3 DNA reads TGTGCCAGCAGTGAACCGGGACAGGGGGGGAACTATGGCTACACCTTC.

This clonotype showed up many times. J is TRBJ2-7 and V is TRBV6-2 or TRBV6-3; the match to TRBD1 covers 11 bases. V shed 8 bases and J 5 bases; nucleotides not matched to a gene: 5. CDR1 MNHEY and CDR2 SVGEGT come from the germline V gene. The CDR3 is 13 residues long. CDR3 in amino acids: CASRGQGAHEQYF. As DNA, the CDR3 is TGTGCCAGCCGTGGACAGGGGGCTCACGAGCAGTACTTC.

For this clonotype: One end of the junction is discordant with germline, which a read error may explain. J is TRBJ2-3 and V is TRBV7-2; no firm D call. There are 16 residues in the CDR3. The germline V gene has CDR1 SGHTA and CDR2 FQGNSA. The CDR3, as DNA: TGTGCCAACAGCTGGAACTACGACGGTACCACAGATACGCAGTATTTT. It specifies CANSWNYDGTTDTQYF. The full variable domain, with the rest looked up from reference TRBV7-2 and TRBJ2-3, is GAGVSQSPSNKVTEKGKDVELRCDPISGHTALYWYRQSLGQGLEFLIYFQGNSAPDKSGLPSDRFSAERTGGSVSTLTIQRTQQEDSAVYLCANSWNYDGTTDTQYFGPGTRLTVL.

The rearrangement joins TRBV7-9 to TRBJ2-5; TRBD2 might be the D (6 bases). The CDR3 covers 15 residues. CDR1 is SEHNR and CDR2 is FQNEAQ in the germline V gene (reference sequence). Trimming shortened V by 5 bases and J by 5 bases, and 18 bases separated the two germline ends. DNA of the CDR3: TGTGCCAGCAGCACCCCCCGGGACTCTTGGGAGACCCAGTACTTC. This sequence encodes CASSTPRDSWETQYF.

The chain carries TRBV28 and TRBJ1-1; D is undetermined. Deletions cut 6 bases from V and 2 bases from J, with 10 bases between. The germline V gene has CDR1 MDHEN and CDR2 SYDVKM. This CDR3 is 13 amino acids long. The CDR3 is CASRISANTEAFF. For the CDR3, the DNA is TGTGCCAGCAGGATTAGTGCCAACACTGAAGCTTTCTTT.

This clonotype was found many times. The chain combines TRBV5-4 with TRBJ2-1; TRBD2 matches 7 bases. Germline lookup yields CDR1 SGHNT and CDR2 YYREEE (reference sequence). V shed 5 bases, J shed 3 bases, and the junction held 8 bases outside the gene matches. This CDR3 has 15 residues. The CDR3: CASSPSGGLYNEQFF. The CDR3 DNA follows: TGTGCCAGCAGTCCTAGCGGAGGCCTCTACAATGAGCAGTTCTTC.

This clonotype was picked up many times. The rearrangement uses TRBV24-1 and TRBJ2-7, with 9 positions matching TRBD1. The CDR3 covers 15 residues. The germline CDR1 and CDR2 sequences are KGHDR and SFDVKD. Losses at the gene ends were 3 bases for V and 3 bases for J; bases not matched to a gene: 5. In DNA form, the CDR3 reads TGTGCCACCAGTGATGGACAGGGGAATAACTACGAGCAGTACTTC. Protein sequence: CATSDGQGNNYEQYF.

The rearrangement links TRBV12-3 or TRBV12-4 to TRBJ2-5; tentatively, D is TRBD2 (6 bases). V lost 5 bases to trimming and J lost 4 bases, with 11 bases between them. The CDR3 totals 13 residues. The CDR3 protein is CASSLHGGETQYF. The CDR3 region has the DNA TGTGCCAGCAGTCTACACGGGGGAGAGACCCAGTACTTC.

As to this clonotype: Being one base from a much bigger clone, this may be a read error. The V call is TRBV2, the J call TRBJ2-7, with D hard to call. The CDR3 sequence is 15 residues long. CDR1 and CDR2 from the germline V gene are SNHLY and FYNNEI. Trimming pared 6 bases from V and 0 bases from J, leaving 15 bases between. The CDR3 sequence: CASRGIDPSSYEQYF. The CDR3 DNA reads TGTGCCAGCAGGGGAATAGATCCCAGCTCCTACGAGCAGTACTTC.

The chain combines TRBV4-3 with TRBJ1-2, with 8 positions matching TRBD1. Germline V lookup: CDR1 LGHNA, CDR2 YSLEER. The length of the CDR3 is 15 residues. After removal of 6 bases from V and 4 bases from J, the junction contained 10 bases not matched to a gene. The CDR3 here is CASRDWTGSGYGYTF. The CDR3 DNA follows: TGCGCCAGCAGAGACTGGACAGGGAGTGGCTATGGCTACACCTTC.

This clonotype was detected many times. The chain joins TRBV27 to TRBJ2-2; TRBD1 is a possible D gene (6 bases). Trimming removed 4 bases at V and 8 bases at J, with 20 bases between. Germline V gene lookup returns CDR1 MNHEY and CDR2 SMNVEV (reference sequence). The CDR3 consists of 16 residues. For the CDR3, the DNA is TGTGCCAGCAGTTCTCGGGACACCCTTTTTAGGGGGGAGCTGTTTTTT. Translation gives CASSSRDTLFRGELFF.

The chain combines TRBV12-3 or TRBV12-4 with TRBJ2-1; no clear D gene. This CDR3 spans 11 amino acids. The ends were cut back, 2 bases at V and 6 bases at J, with 2 bases in the middle. The CDR3 coding sequence is TGTGCCAGCAGTTTAATCAATGAGCAGTTCTTC. Protein product: CASSLINEQFF.

This clonotype has only a few counts. A much bigger clone sits one base away, suggesting this may be a read error. This CDR3 fails to terminate in the conserved phenylalanine or tryptophan, so it likely reflects a read error. V and J are TRBV20-1 and TRBJ2-1; D remains unclear. The CDR3 extends over 10 amino acids. V was pared by 6 bases and J by 5 bases, with 5 bases between. Germline CDR1 is DFQATT and CDR2 is SNEGSKA (reference sequence). The CDR3 loop is CSAQNNEQFS. CDR3 DNA: TGCAGTGCCCAGAACAATGAGCAGTTCTCC.

At least ten counts were recorded for this clonotype. The V and J genes are TRBV4-3 and TRBJ1-2, with 8 bases fitting TRBD1. CDR1 is LGHNA and CDR2 is YSLEER in the germline V gene. This CDR3 contains 14 residues. With V trimmed by 1 base and J by 8 bases, 6 bases remained unmatched. CDR3 sequence reads: CASSQVNRGDGYTF. DNA for the CDR3: TGCGCCAGCAGCCAAGTTAACAGGGGGGACGGCTACACCTTC.

This clonotype was observed many times. The genes are TRBV14 and TRBJ2-1, with no clear D. V lost 3 bases to trimming and J lost 12 bases, with 9 bases between them. Germline V gives CDR1 SGHDN, CDR2 FVKESK. The CDR3 spans 11 residues. The CDR3 here is CASSQGFGQFF. Here the CDR3 DNA reads TGTGCCAGCAGCCAGGGGTTCGGGCAGTTCTTC.

This clonotype came up many times. This may stem from a read error, because a much larger clone lies one nucleotide away. V and J are TRBV28 and TRBJ2-1; D unclear. CDR1 is MDHEN, CDR2 SYDVKM, per germline. The V gene lost 3 bases and the J gene lost 3 bases, with 0 bases spanning the gap. This CDR3 has 11 residues. CDR3 loop: CASSFYNEQFF. DNA for the CDR3: TGTGCCAGCAGTTTCTACAATGAGCAGTTCTTC. Filled out from reference TRBV28 and TRBJ2-1, the complete variable domain reads DVKVTQSSRYLVKRTGEKVFLECVQDMDHENMFWYRQDPGLGLRLIYFSYDVKMKEKGDIPEGYSVSREKKERFSLILESASTNQTSMYLCASSFYNEQFFGPGTRLTVL.

The gene calls are TRBV10-3 and TRBJ1-2; D not certain. V lost 3 bases, J lost 5 bases, and 1 base lay in between. This CDR3 has 10 amino acids. The germline V gene encodes CDR1 ENHRY and CDR2 SYGVKD. CDR3 DNA sequence: TGTGCCATCAGTGAATATGGCTACACCTTC. This sequence encodes CAISEYGYTF.